The 25 T cell receptor beta chains in this list originate from one sample, sequenced in a study of T-cell memory formation after mild COVID-19. In TCRdb, the 5' RACE reads were re-called with MiXCR into one record per CDR3 protein. The table includes about 280,000 distinct CDR3 sequences, 8.2% detected once. The sequenced material came from PBMCs or a T cell subset sorted from them (not recorded which). Source of these receptors: a young man who had mild COVID-19 (a few samples of this study predate the infection). Cell type and time point are not known.

This clonotype has a handful of counts. The V call is TRBV12-3 or TRBV12-4, the J call TRBJ2-2; D is perhaps TRBD2 (5 bases). V gave up 5 bases and J gave up 2 bases, with 18 bases separating them. The CDR3 is 17 residues long. CDR3 sequence: CASSPTKLRGNTGELFF. As DNA, the CDR3 is TGTGCCAGCAGTCCCACCAAACTACGGGGAAACACCGGGGAGCTGTTTTTT.

This clonotype was found a few times. The chain combines TRBV5-5 with TRBJ2-5; 7 bases fit TRBD2. The CDR3 covers 14 residues. CDR1 is SGHKS, CDR2 YYEKEE, per germline (reference sequence). The J segment lost 1 base and the V segment lost 5 bases, leaving 5 bases of the junction unmatched. The CDR3 bases are TGTGCCAGCAGTCCGGGGGGACTCCAAGAGACCCAGTACTTC. Protein: CASSPGGLQETQYF.

The CDR3 loop reads CASSDWGGAGELFF. CDR3 coding DNA: TGTGCCAGCAGTGACTGGGGGGGGGCCGGGGAGCTGTTTTTT. The chain is built from TRBV6-1 and TRBJ2-2, with 7 bases identical to TRBD2. The CDR3 is made up of 14 amino acids. CDR1 is MNHNS, CDR2 SASEGT, per germline. Trimming took 3 bases from V and 6 from J; bases not matched to a gene: 4.

The rearrangement uses TRBV5-1 and TRBJ2-7; weak D call: TRBD1 (6 bases). V gave up 2 bases and J gave up 5 bases, with 8 bases separating them. The CDR3 length is 12 residues. CDR1 and CDR2 (germline): SGHRS, YFSETQ. CDR3: CASSFSGDEQYV. The CDR3 DNA reads as TGCGCCAGCAGCTTTTCAGGGGACGAGCAGTACGTC.

The chain couples TRBV6-5 to TRBJ1-3; TRBD1 aligns across 8 bases. The CDR3 runs to 14 residues. Germline V gene sequence: CDR1 MNHEY, CDR2 SVGAGI. V was clipped by 5 bases and J by 3 bases; unmatched bases: 3. The CDR3 sequence: CASSRQGIGNTIYF. CDR3 DNA sequence: TGTGCCAGCAGTCGACAGGGGATTGGAAACACCATATATTTT.

The table lists this clonotype with a few counts. This chain uses TRBV6-5 with TRBJ2-1, with D possibly being TRBD2 (6 bases). The CDR3 length is 16 residues. CDR1 and CDR2 (germline): MNHEY, SVGAGI. V lost 6 bases to trimming and J lost 2 bases, with 17 bases between them. The CDR3: CASRHEGLQAYNEQFF. CDR3 sequence (DNA): TGTGCCAGCAGACACGAGGGACTCCAGGCCTACAATGAGCAGTTCTTC.

This clonotype turned up a few times. The CDR3 loop reads CAASSPPGPTDTQYF. CDR3 bases: TGTGCCGCATCCAGCCCGCCGGGCCCCACAGATACGCAGTATTTT. This chain links TRBV10-3 with TRBJ2-3; the D is unclear. Germline V gives CDR1 ENHRY, CDR2 SYGVKD. Trimming shortened V by 11 bases and J by 2 bases, and 20 bases separated the two germline ends. The CDR3 covers 15 residues.

In its sample, this clonotype was seen a few times. The J gene is TRBJ2-3, the V gene TRBV6-2 or TRBV6-3, with D tentatively TRBD2 (5 bases). Trimming stripped 2 bases from V and 6 bases from J, with 12 bases between. CDR1 and CDR2 (germline): MNHEY, SVGEGT. This CDR3 contains 14 residues. The CDR3 sequence is CASSYREPGDTQYF. The CDR3 DNA follows: TGTGCCAGCAGTTACAGGGAGCCCGGTGATACGCAGTATTTT.

This clonotype was found a few times. V usage is TRBV5-6 and J usage is TRBJ1-1; D is perhaps TRBD1 (5 bases). CDR3 length: 14 residues. CDR1 is SGHDT and CDR2 is YYEEEE in the germline V gene. V gave up 2 bases and J gave up 2 bases, with 10 bases separating them. This chain's CDR3 is CASSFPDSNTEAFF. The DNA of the CDR3 is TGTGCCAGCAGCTTCCCCGACAGCAACACTGAAGCTTTCTTT.

This clonotype was counted only a few times. The rearrangement joins TRBV11-2 to TRBJ2-2, with D hard to call. Germline CDR1 SGHAT, CDR2 FQNNGV. The germline V and J ends were trimmed by 5 bases and 1 base, with 14 bases remaining between them. This CDR3 is built from 16 residues. The CDR3 region is CASSPWRRQNTGELFF. The CDR3 region has the DNA TGTGCCAGCAGCCCTTGGCGCAGACAGAACACCGGGGAGCTGTTTTTT.

The chain has TRBV6-1 and TRBJ2-7, with D uncertain. The CDR3 loop spans 14 amino acids. V was trimmed by 4 bases and J by 2 bases, leaving 12 bases between them. CDR1 and CDR2 from the germline V gene are MNHNS and SASEGT. The CDR3 DNA reads as TGTGCCAGCAGTGTTGAGGCTCGTACCTACGAGCAGTACGTC. It is translated as CASSVEARTYEQYV.

This clonotype turned up a few times. The rearrangement joins TRBV27 to TRBJ1-2; D remains ambiguous. Germline CDR1 and CDR2: MNHEY and SMNVEV (reference sequence). V lost 4 bases and J 4 bases, leaving 16 bases between the germline ends. CDR3 length: 15 amino acids. The CDR3 sequence: CASSSAPFGVYGYTF. In nucleotides, the CDR3 is TGTGCCAGCAGTTCTGCGCCCTTTGGGGTCTATGGCTACACCTTC.

This clonotype was observed a few times. The chain has TRBV5-6 and TRBJ2-2; perhaps TRBD2 as D (6 bases). CDR3 length: 16 amino acids. V lost 5 bases and J 3 bases, leaving 17 bases between the germline ends. CDR1 and CDR2 from the germline V gene are SGHDT and YYEEEE. The CDR3 DNA follows: TGTGCCAGCAGGTCGGACCGGCGGGACTACACCGGGGAGCTGTTTTTT. Translated, it gives CASRSDRRDYTGELFF.

The chain is built from TRBV11-1 and TRBJ2-3; D is unresolved. V lost 5 bases, J lost 6 bases, and 12 bases lay in between. Looked up from germline, CDR1 is SGHAT and CDR2 is FQDESV (reference sequence). There are 13 residues in the CDR3. The CDR3 DNA reads TGTGCCAGCAGCATTTCGACGGACGATACGCAGTATTTT. The encoded protein is CASSISTDDTQYF.

About this clonotype itself: Lacking the conserved final phenylalanine or tryptophan, this CDR3 likely reflects a read error. This chain links TRBV25-1 with TRBJ2-1; 10 nucleotides match TRBD2. Germline values: CDR1 MGHDK, CDR2 SYGVNS. The CDR3 loop spans 14 amino acids. Germline trimming cut 6 bases from V and 7 bases from J; bases unmatched to any gene: 6. The CDR3 bases are TGTGCCAGCAGAGGGGGTAGCGGGGGGAATGAGCAGTTCTCC. It codes for CASRGGSGGNEQFS.

This clonotype came up a few times. The V gene is TRBV21-1, the J gene TRBJ2-2; the table's D call, TRBD1, has no DNA check behind it. TRBV21-1 is a known pseudogene. This CDR3 spans 19 amino acids. For the CDR3, the DNA is TGTGCCAGCAGCGCAAAGCCCGGGACAGGGGGCTGGGACACCGGGGAGCTGTTTTTT. Translating it yields CASSAKPGTGGWDTGELFF.

The chain has TRBV3-1 and TRBJ2-7; D ambiguous. V lost 4 bases, J lost 6 bases, and 10 bases lay in between. The germline V gene has CDR1 LGHDT and CDR2 YNNKEL (reference sequence). This CDR3 is built from 12 residues. The CDR3 is CASSRTVGEQYF. As DNA, the CDR3 is TGTGCCAGCAGCCGGACCGTGGGCGAGCAGTACTTC.

The CDR3 here is CASSSRYRDGDYNEQFF. As DNA, the CDR3 is TGTGCCAGCAGCTCAAGATACCGGGACGGAGACTACAATGAGCAGTTCTTC. V and J are TRBV7-9 and TRBJ2-1; D possibly uses TRBD1 or TRBD2 (5 bases each). The CDR3 runs to 17 residues. V gave up 4 bases and J gave up 3 bases, with 19 bases separating them. Germline V CDR1 and CDR2: SEHNR, FQNEAQ (reference sequence).

This clonotype has just a few counts. The chain links TRBV20-1 to TRBJ2-5; 8 nucleotides agree with TRBD2. The CDR3 is 15 residues long. V was clipped by 4 bases and J by 0 bases; unmatched bases: 7. Per germline, CDR1 DFQATT and CDR2 SNEGSKA (reference sequence). The CDR3 DNA follows: TGCAGTGCTAACCCGGGGGGGTTCTACCAAGAGACCCAGTACTTC. Amino acids: CSANPGGFYQETQYF.

The CDR3 DNA follows: TGCGCCAGCAGCCAAGAAGAAGGGCAACCACGCACAGATACGCAGTATTTT. This translates into CASSQEEGQPRTDTQYF. This chain uses TRBV4-3 with TRBJ2-3, with D uncertain. This CDR3 contains 17 residues. In germline, CDR1 is LGHNA, CDR2 YSLEER. Trimming left V 0 bases short and J 1 base short, with 14 bases between.

This clonotype was detected a few times. Possible read error: a much larger clone is one base away. The chain has TRBV3-1 and TRBJ1-5, with no clear D. V gave up 1 base and J gave up 0 bases, with 10 bases separating them. The CDR3 runs to 16 residues. Germline V gene lookup returns CDR1 LGHDT and CDR2 YNNKEL (reference sequence). Written as DNA, the CDR3 is TGTGCCAGCAGCCAAGGATGGACGGGTAGCAATCAGCCCCAGCATTTT. Its protein product is CASSQGWTGSNQPQHF.

The chain joins TRBV10-3 to TRBJ2-7; D might be TRBD2 (6 bases). The CDR3 loop spans 15 amino acids. Trimming took 0 bases from V and 3 from J, leaving 12 bases between them. Germline-derived CDR1 and CDR2 are ENHRY and SYGVKD. The CDR3 loop is CAISESTDGGYEQYF. DNA of the CDR3: TGTGCCATCAGTGAGTCGACGGACGGGGGCTACGAGCAGTACTTC.

This clonotype has only a few counts. CDR3 amino acids: CASSPPGGGTYNEQFF. In DNA, the CDR3 is TGTGCCAGCTCACCCCCCGGCGGGGGAACCTACAATGAGCAGTTCTTC. The gene calls are TRBV18 and TRBJ2-1; TRBD2 aligns across 7 bases. The CDR3 consists of 16 residues. Germline assignment: CDR1 KGHSH and CDR2 LQKENI. Trimming removed 3 bases from V and 2 bases from J; junction bases left unmatched: 7.

The V gene is TRBV7-6, the J gene TRBJ2-2; D is perhaps TRBD1 (6 bases). Trimming pared 5 bases from V and 5 bases from J, leaving 18 bases between. Germline CDR1 is SGHVS and CDR2 is FNYEAQ. The CDR3 spans 16 residues. The chain's CDR3 is CASSPLAGDTTGELFF. CDR3 sequence (DNA): TGTGCCAGCAGCCCCCTGGCAGGGGACACAACCGGGGAGCTGTTTTTT.

There are a few counts of this clonotype. This chain joins TRBV3-1 and TRBJ2-3, with a tentative D call TRBD2 (5 bases). Germline CDR1 LGHDT, CDR2 YNNKEL (reference sequence). The CDR3 extends over 15 amino acids. Trimming removed 3 bases at V and 2 bases at J, with 12 bases between. The CDR3 loop reads CASSHWVLDTDTQYF. CDR3 nucleotides: TGTGCCAGCAGCCATTGGGTACTAGACACAGATACGCAGTATTTT.